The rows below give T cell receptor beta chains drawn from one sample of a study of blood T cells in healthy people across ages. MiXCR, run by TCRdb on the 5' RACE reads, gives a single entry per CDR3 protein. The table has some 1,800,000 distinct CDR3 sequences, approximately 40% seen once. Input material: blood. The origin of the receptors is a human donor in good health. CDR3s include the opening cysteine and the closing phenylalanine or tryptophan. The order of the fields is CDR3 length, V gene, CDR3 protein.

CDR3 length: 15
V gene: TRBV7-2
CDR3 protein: CASSLGGRGNNEQFF

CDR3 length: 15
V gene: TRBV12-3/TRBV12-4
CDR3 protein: CASNGGDRGINTIYF

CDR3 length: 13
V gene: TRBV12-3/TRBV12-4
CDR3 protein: CASRWGSGIGYTF

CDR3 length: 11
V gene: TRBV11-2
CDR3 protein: CASSPAHEQFF

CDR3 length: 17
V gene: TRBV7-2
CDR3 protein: CASSLTRGIGGEDTQYF

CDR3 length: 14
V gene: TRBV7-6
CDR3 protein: CAGSVDRGPYEQYF

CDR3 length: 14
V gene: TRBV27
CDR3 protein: CASSLSARAYEQYF

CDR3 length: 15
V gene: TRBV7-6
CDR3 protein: CASSLAEEGLETQYF

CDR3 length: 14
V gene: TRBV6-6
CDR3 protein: CASRGQGRDNEQYF

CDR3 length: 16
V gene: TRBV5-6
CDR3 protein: CASSLGGKRSGNTIYF

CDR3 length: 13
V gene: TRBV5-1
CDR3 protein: CASSAGPDNEQFF

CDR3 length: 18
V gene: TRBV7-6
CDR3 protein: CASSLVARRGISYNEQFF

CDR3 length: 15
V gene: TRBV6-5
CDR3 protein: CASSYGRQAYYEQFF

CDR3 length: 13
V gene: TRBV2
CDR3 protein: CASPNRETGEQYF

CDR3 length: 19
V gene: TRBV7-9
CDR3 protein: CASSLGPRTAVSHYNEQYF

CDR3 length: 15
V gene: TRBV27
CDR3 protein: CASSLVIARYNEQFF

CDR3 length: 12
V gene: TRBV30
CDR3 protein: CAWRDSFYGYTF

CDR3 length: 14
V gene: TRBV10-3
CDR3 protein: CAIGGSGGAREQYF

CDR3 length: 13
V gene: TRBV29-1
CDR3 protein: CSVGGEGTIEQYF

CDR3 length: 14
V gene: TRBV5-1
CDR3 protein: CASSLEARDNEQFF

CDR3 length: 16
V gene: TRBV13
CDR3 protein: CASSSRRVEANYGYTF

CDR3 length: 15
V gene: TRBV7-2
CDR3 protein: CASSACYRGTYEQYF

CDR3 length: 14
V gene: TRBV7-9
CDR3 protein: CASSLPDSYYGYTF

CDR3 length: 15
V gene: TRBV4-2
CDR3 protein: CASSQGGANTGELFF

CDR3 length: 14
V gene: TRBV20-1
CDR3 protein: CSARDRGTGEGYTF

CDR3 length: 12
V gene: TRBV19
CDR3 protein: CASNSQGYGYTF

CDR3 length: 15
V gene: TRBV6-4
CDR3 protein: CASSEEGGQVTEAFF

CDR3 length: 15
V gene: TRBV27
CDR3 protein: CASSSDPSPYNEQFF

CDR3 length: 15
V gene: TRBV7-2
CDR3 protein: CASSPFGETGNEQFF

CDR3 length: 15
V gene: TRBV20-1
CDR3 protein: CSASLGQGRSQPQHF

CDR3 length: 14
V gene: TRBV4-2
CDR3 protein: CASSPPGPNTEAFF

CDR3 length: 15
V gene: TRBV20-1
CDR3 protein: CSAKHPGQGIDTQYF

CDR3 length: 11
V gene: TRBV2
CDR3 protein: CASSVSHEQYF

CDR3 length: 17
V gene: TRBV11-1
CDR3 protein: CASSPGTGTGWGNEQFF

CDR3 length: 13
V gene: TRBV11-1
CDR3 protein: CASRQTGDDGYTF

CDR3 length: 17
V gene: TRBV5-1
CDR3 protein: CASSSGTGRSGANVLTF

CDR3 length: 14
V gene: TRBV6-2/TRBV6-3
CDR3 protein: CASQPQGLLDTQYF

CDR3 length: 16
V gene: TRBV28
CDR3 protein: CASSLYPTKGSYEQYF

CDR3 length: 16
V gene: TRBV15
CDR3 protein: CATSRGARGLTNIQYF

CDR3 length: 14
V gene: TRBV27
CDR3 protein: CASSFTLGHNEQFF

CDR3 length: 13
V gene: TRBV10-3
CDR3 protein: CAIREGETYGYTF

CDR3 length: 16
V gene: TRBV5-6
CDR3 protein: CASSPLGGRTNQPQHF

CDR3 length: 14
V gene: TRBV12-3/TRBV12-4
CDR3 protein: CASSRAAGSETQYF

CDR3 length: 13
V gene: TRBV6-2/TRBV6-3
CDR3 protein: CAGSYNREETQYF

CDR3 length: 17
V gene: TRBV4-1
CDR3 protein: CASSQDEGSGFTDTQYF

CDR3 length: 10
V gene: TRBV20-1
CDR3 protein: CSARDYEQFF

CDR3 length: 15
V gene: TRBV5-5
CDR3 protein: CASSLEVSSSYEQYF

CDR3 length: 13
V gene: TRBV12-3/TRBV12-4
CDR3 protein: CASSFQVNQPQHF

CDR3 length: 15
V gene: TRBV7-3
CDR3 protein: CASSLTGGSNSPLHF

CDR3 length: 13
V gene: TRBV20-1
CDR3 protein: CSARGASEDTQYF

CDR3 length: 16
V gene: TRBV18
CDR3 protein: CASSWSSDATNEKLFF

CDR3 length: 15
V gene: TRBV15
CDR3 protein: CATSKEGLQNQPQHF

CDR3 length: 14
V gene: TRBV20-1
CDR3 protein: CSARGRRDMGEQFF

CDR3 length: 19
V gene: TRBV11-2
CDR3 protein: CASSLGIGLQQGNNNEQFF

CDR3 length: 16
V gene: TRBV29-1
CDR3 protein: CSVGDLERGALETQYF

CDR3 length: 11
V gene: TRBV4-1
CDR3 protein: CASSGTGEQFF

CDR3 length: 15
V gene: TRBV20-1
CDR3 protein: CSARSREGGHYEQYF